The clone carrying this T cell receptor beta chain came up once. The antigen is not known. The data are from a study of identical twins. From the 5' RACE reads, TCRdb called clonotypes with MiXCR, one entry per CDR3 protein. This sample has around 530,000 distinct CDR3 sequences; roughly 15% occur once, and the top ten carry roughly 0.46%. Study-wide findings and caveats: Sharing of beta out-of-frame sequences by twins showed a weaker excess. The models gave estimates that fell short of the out-of-frame TCR alpha sharing seen in monozygotic twins. Twin pairs' shared out-of-frame alpha sequences were enriched in low generation probability.

There are 16 residues in the CDR3. The germline gives CDR1 MDHEN, CDR2 SYDVKM. After removal of 5 bases from V and 3 bases from J, the junction contained 6 bases not matched to a gene. These records were also assigned to another study, of yellow fever vaccine responses in identical twins.

The chain links TRBV28 to TRBJ2-7, with 14 bases that match TRBD2. The origin of this receptor is a woman aged 18-29 years in good health. The sequenced sample consisted of CD4+ T cells sorted from blood. Here the CDR3 DNA reads TGTGCCAGCAGTCGGACTAGCGGGAGGCCGGGCTACGAGCAGTACTTC. It encodes CASSRTSGRPGYEQYF.